These 28 T cell receptor beta chains were all obtained from the same sample, sequenced in a study of Ad26.COV2.S vaccination and SARS-CoV-2 variants. Clones were read by immunoSEQ multiplex PCR, and TCRdb kept only the in-frame ones, dropping some. Here the sample spans about 410,000 clones, 92% being singletons. Treatment indicated: some 20 received Ad26.COV2.S at low or high dose, single or two shots; several received placebo; per-sample allocation not given. Day 63 after the first injection of vaccine or placebo was the sampling time. The source material was peripheral blood, sampled in a trial of Ad26.COV2.S vaccine versus placebo. The receptor set was obtained from a person aged 18-65 years who received the Ad26.COV2.S COVID-19 vaccine or a placebo.

This clone was seen a handful of times. This rearrangement joins TRBV5-5 to TRBJ2-7; D is possibly TRBD2 (7 bases). This CDR3 spans 14 amino acids. The V gene's germline CDR1 is SGHKS and CDR2 YYEKEE (reference sequence). The V gene lost 5 bases and the J gene lost 1 base, with 13 bases spanning the gap. CDR3 region: CASSGRGDSYEQYF. CDR3 sequence (DNA): TGTGCCAGCAGTGGGAGGGGGGATTCCTACGAGCAGTACTTC.

The chain carries TRBV7-6 and TRBJ2-1; TRBD1 might be the D (6 bases). Germline CDR1 is SGHVS and CDR2 is FNYEAQ. Trimming stripped 1 base from V and 3 bases from J, with 13 bases between. The CDR3 extends over 16 amino acids. The DNA of the CDR3 is TGTGCCAGCAGCTTAGAGGGGGTAGGTTTCTACAATGAGCAGTTCTTC. This encodes CASSLEGVGFYNEQFF.

The CDR3 loop is CASSMGFRETQYF. In DNA form, the CDR3 reads TGTGCCAGTAGTATGGGGTTTCGGGAGACCCAGTACTTC. This sequence joins TRBV19 and TRBJ2-5; no firm D call. Trimming stripped 3 bases from V and 5 bases from J, with 10 bases between. CDR3 length equals 13 residues. Germline CDR1 is LNHDA and CDR2 is SQIVND (reference sequence).

The chain employs TRBV4-1 and TRBJ1-1; D is unresolved. CDR1 and CDR2 from the germline V gene are MGHRA and YSYEKL. The CDR3 is 15 amino acids. Trimming removed 4 bases at V and 3 bases at J, with 15 bases between. DNA for the CDR3: TGCGCCAGCAGCCGAGGTCTGATTACGTACACTGAAGCTTTCTTT. It specifies CASSRGLITYTEAFF.

This rearrangement joins TRBV15 to TRBJ1-1; D is unresolved. Germline V gives CDR1 LNHNV, CDR2 YYDKDF (reference sequence). The CDR3 totals 11 residues. V was clipped by 1 base and J by 4 bases, with 1 base between them. CDR3 residues: CATSRATEAFF. The CDR3 nucleotides are TGTGCCACCAGCAGAGCCACTGAAGCTTTCTTT.

The chain has TRBV9 and TRBJ2-2, with D perhaps matching TRBD1 (6 bases). CDR1 and CDR2 from the germline V gene are SGDLS and YYNGEE. The CDR3 loop spans 14 amino acids. V gave up 4 bases and J gave up 7 bases, with 14 bases separating them. CDR3 in amino acids: CASSLRGIGGELFF. The CDR3 coding sequence is TGTGCCAGCAGCTTGAGGGGGATAGGCGGGGAGCTGTTTTTT.

V usage is TRBV19 and J usage is TRBJ2-1, with D unclear. Per the germline V gene, CDR1 is LNHDA and CDR2 is SQIVND (reference sequence). V lost 3 bases and J 7 bases, leaving 22 bases between the germline ends. This CDR3 has 17 amino acids. The CDR3 DNA is TGTGCCAGTAGTATCCCCGGGTCCCCTATACATAGGAATGAGCAGTTCTTC. Translated, it gives CASSIPGSPIHRNEQFF.

This clone was counted once. The CDR3 protein is CASRLGPKNIQYF. CDR3 nucleotide sequence: TGTGCCAGTAGGTTGGGGCCCAAAAACATTCAGTACTTC. This chain connects TRBV19 to TRBJ2-4, with D perhaps matching TRBD1 (5 bases). The CDR3 length is 13 residues. Germline CDR1 LNHDA, CDR2 SQIVND (reference sequence). Trimming took 6 bases from V and 2 from J, leaving 8 bases between them.

The rearrangement uses TRBV5-5 and TRBJ2-3; TRBD1 matches 8 bases. The CDR3 loop spans 16 amino acids. CDR1 and CDR2 from the germline V gene are SGHKS and YYEKEE (reference sequence). Trimming cost V 4 bases and J 2 bases; bases outside gene matches: 9. In DNA form, the CDR3 reads TGTGCCAGCAGCGTGGTGTGGGACAGGAACACAGATACGCAGTATTTT. Its translation is CASSVVWDRNTDTQYF.

This clone occurred once. A read error may produce the germline difference seen at one junction end. The chain employs TRBV6-2 or TRBV6-3 and TRBJ2-3, with D possibly matching TRBD1 (5 bases). Looked up from germline, CDR1 is MNHEY and CDR2 is SVGEGT. The CDR3 runs 15 residues. The CDR3: CASSLLTAPTHTQYF. CDR3 coding DNA: TGTGCCAGCAGTCTCTTGACAGCGCCCACACATACGCAGTATTTT.

V usage is TRBV28 and J usage is TRBJ1-2, with 9 bases matching TRBD1. Trimming took 8 bases from V and 8 from J; bases not matched to a gene: 6. Germline CDR1 and CDR2: MDHEN and SYDVKM. CDR3 length equals 12 residues. This CDR3 is CASLRDRVGYTF. DNA of the CDR3: TGTGCCAGCCTCCGGGACAGGGTAGGCTACACCTTC.

The chain uses TRBV6-5 and TRBJ2-1; 14 nucleotides match TRBD2. The V and J ends lost 3 bases and 12 bases, in that order; junction bases with no gene match: 4. The germline CDR1 and CDR2 sequences are MNHEY and SVGAGI. The CDR3 is 14 amino acids. The CDR3 here is CASSYSGLAGAQFF. The CDR3 DNA sequence: TGTGCCAGCAGTTATTCGGGACTAGCGGGGGCGCAGTTCTTC.

This rearrangement joins TRBV4-3 to TRBJ2-7; possibly TRBD1 or TRBD2 for D (5 bases each). Germline values: CDR1 LGHNA, CDR2 YSLEER. The CDR3 has 16 residues. Trimming removed 0 bases from V and 0 bases from J, with 12 bases in between. The CDR3 spells CASSQEPGTSSYEQYF. DNA for the CDR3: TGCGCCAGCAGCCAAGAGCCAGGGACGAGCTCCTACGAGCAGTACTTC.

J is TRBJ2-7 and V is TRBV6-2 or TRBV6-3, with 9 bases identical to TRBD1. V dropped 0 bases and J dropped 3; count of bases not matched to a gene: 6. Germline V gene lookup returns CDR1 MNHEY and CDR2 SVGEGT. This CDR3 spans 16 amino acids. Here the CDR3 reads CASSYSKGQGDYEQYF. CDR3 nucleotide sequence: TGTGCCAGCAGTTACTCCAAGGGACAGGGAGACTACGAGCAGTACTTC.

The V call is TRBV7-2, the J call TRBJ2-2; TRBD2 agrees at 7 bases. The junction had 1 base not matched to a gene; V was cut back by 4 bases and J by 2 bases. CDR1 and CDR2 (germline): SGHTA, FQGNSA. This CDR3 spans 14 amino acids. CDR3 in DNA: TGTGCCAGCAGCTCGGGACTAAACACCGGGGAGCTGTTTTTT. This sequence encodes CASSSGLNTGELFF.

V is TRBV28 and J is TRBJ2-5; D remains unclear. Germline CDR1 and CDR2: MDHEN and SYDVKM. The CDR3 runs to 14 residues. V was cut by 7 bases and J by 5 bases, with 17 bases left in between. CDR3 region: CASTPGSLYETQYF. CDR3 coding DNA: TGTGCCAGCACCCCCGGCAGTCTCTACGAGACCCAGTACTTC. The full variable domain, in which reference TRBV28 and TRBJ2-5 provide the parts outside the CDR3, is DVKVTQSSRYLVKRTGEKVFLECVQDMDHENMFWYRQDPGLGLRLIYFSYDVKMKEKGDIPEGYSVSREKKERFSLILESASTNQTSMYLCASTPGSLYETQYFGPGTRLLVL.

The rearrangement uses TRBV6-5 and TRBJ2-1, with 8 bases lining up with TRBD2. The junction had 7 bases not matched to a gene; V was cut back by 2 bases and J by 4 bases. From germline, CDR1 is MNHEY and CDR2 SVGAGI. The CDR3 consists of 16 residues. CDR3 region: CASSYVRGGQYNEQFF. The CDR3 coding sequence is TGTGCCAGCAGTTACGTTCGGGGGGGCCAATACAATGAGCAGTTCTTC.

Worth noting for this clone: In the same sample, other DNA sequences code for this CDR3. The rearrangement uses TRBV2 and TRBJ1-1, with D unresolved. Trimming cost V 4 bases and J 6 bases, with 6 bases left between them. The CDR3 extends over 11 amino acids. Germline V gene data show CDR1 as SNHLY and CDR2 as FYNNEI. CDR3 nucleotides: TGTGCCAGCAGTGCCGGTCCTGAAGCTTTCTTT. Translated, it gives CASSAGPEAFF.

The chain carries TRBV4-3 and TRBJ1-2; tentative D call: TRBD1 (6 bases). CDR1 is LGHNA and CDR2 is YSLEER in the germline V gene. The ends were cut back, 0 bases at V and 8 bases at J, with 16 bases in the middle. This CDR3 spans 15 amino acids. CDR3 sequence (DNA): TGCGCCAGCAGCCAAGATGTAGGCAGGGGCAGGGGCTACACCTTC. Residues: CASSQDVGRGRGYTF.

The CDR3 here is CASSTGASSSGANVLTF. CDR3 nucleotides: TGTGCCAGCAGCACTGGGGCGTCCAGCTCTGGGGCCAACGTCCTGACTTTC. The chain carries TRBV28 and TRBJ2-6; TRBD1 might be the D (5 bases). CDR3 length equals 17 residues. CDR1 is MDHEN, CDR2 SYDVKM, per germline. Between the trimmed V and J ends, which lost 6 bases and 0 bases, there was a span of 15 bases.

This sequence joins TRBV12-5 and TRBJ2-1; 8 bases map to TRBD1. This CDR3 has 14 residues. Germline V CDR1 and CDR2: LGHNT, FRNRAP. Trimming at V came to 1 base and at J to 7 bases, leaving 3 bases not matched to a gene. For the CDR3, the DNA is TGTGCTAGTGGTTTGGGACAGGGGACGAATGAGCAGTTCTTC. Amino acids: CASGLGQGTNEQFF. The variable domain in full, completed from reference TRBV12-5 and TRBJ2-1, reads DARVTQTPRHKVTEMGQEVTMRCQPILGHNTVFWYRQTMMQGLELLAYFRNRAPLDDSGMPKDRFSAEMPDATLATLKIQPSEPRDSAVYFCASGLGQGTNEQFFGPGTRLTVL.

On this clone itself: This same CDR3 is encoded by further DNA sequences in the sample. The gene calls are TRBV7-2 and TRBJ2-5; D might be TRBD1 or TRBD2, each matching 6 bases. The germline gives CDR1 SGHTA, CDR2 FQGNSA. Trimming shortened V by 1 base and J by 5 bases, and 11 bases separated the two germline ends. The CDR3 runs 14 residues. The CDR3, as DNA: TGTGCCAGCAGCTTAGGGGGGGCCGGGGAGACCCAGTACTTC. Its translation is CASSLGGAGETQYF.

The chain carries TRBV4-1 and TRBJ2-1; D may correspond to TRBD1 or TRBD2 (5 bases each). Per germline, CDR1 MGHRA and CDR2 YSYEKL. CDR3 length: 17 amino acids. The V and J ends lost 1 base and 5 bases respectively, with 18 bases between them. The CDR3 DNA reads TGCGCCAGCAGCCAAGTTGGGGGACCCTTTAGAGACAATGAGCAGTTCTTC. Translating it yields CASSQVGGPFRDNEQFF.

V usage is TRBV5-1 and J usage is TRBJ1-1, with 8 bases matching TRBD1. The junction had 9 bases not matched to a gene; V was cut back by 5 bases and J by 6 bases. The CDR3 is 14 amino acids. Germline CDR1 SGHRS, CDR2 YFSETQ. The CDR3 is CASRLTGAGAEAFF. The CDR3, as DNA: TGCGCCAGCAGATTGACAGGGGCTGGGGCTGAAGCTTTCTTT.

The chain couples TRBV20-1 to TRBJ2-7; 10 bases fit TRBD1. V lost 3 bases, J lost 13 bases, and 12 bases stayed unmatched. Germline V gene sequence: CDR1 DFQATT, CDR2 SNEGSKA (reference sequence). This CDR3 spans 13 amino acids. The CDR3 DNA sequence: TGCAGTGCTAGTCGGCTCGGCCGGGACAGGGGCTACTTC. This codes for CSASRLGRDRGYF.

The chain has TRBV6-5 and TRBJ1-1, with a possible D match to TRBD1 (6 bases). V lost 6 bases and J 0 bases, leaving 11 bases between the germline ends. Germline lookup yields CDR1 MNHEY and CDR2 SVGAGI. The CDR3 spans 14 residues. The chain's CDR3 is CASSLQGLNTEAFF. CDR3 nucleotides: TGTGCCAGCAGCTTACAGGGCTTGAACACTGAAGCTTTCTTT.

The chain uses TRBV7-9 and TRBJ2-5; 9 bases agree with TRBD1. This CDR3 comprises 17 residues. Trimming took 0 bases from V and 6 from J; bases not matched to a gene: 11. Germline CDR1 is SEHNR and CDR2 is FQNEAQ (reference sequence). CDR3 amino acids: CASSLARIGTGIQTQYF. CDR3 DNA: TGTGCCAGCAGCTTAGCGAGGATTGGGACAGGGATTCAGACCCAGTACTTC.

The V call is TRBV30, the J call TRBJ1-5; TRBD1 is a possible D gene (5 bases). This CDR3 comprises 15 residues. V was cut by 0 bases and J by 1 base, with 10 bases left in between. Germline values: CDR1 GTSNPN, CDR2 SVGIG (reference sequence). CDR3 nucleotide sequence: TGTGCCTGGAGTGTGGGAGGGGCGAGCAATCAGCCCCAGCATTTT. It encodes CAWSVGGASNQPQHF.